One sample yielded the 27 T cell receptor beta chains listed below, sequenced in a study of early T cells in non-severe SARS-CoV-2 infection. TCRdb processed the 5' RACE reads anew with MiXCR; each CDR3 protein has one entry. Found here are 45,000 to 60,000 distinct CDR3 sequences, approximately 10% of them singletons; the top ten hold 3.5% to 5%. The sequences come from whole blood, collected at baseline. These receptors originate from an adult who was a healthcare worker with PCR-confirmed SARS-CoV-2 infection or an uninfected control (not recorded which).

The chain has TRBV7-9 and TRBJ2-7; D tentatively reads TRBD1 or TRBD2 (6 bases each). In germline, CDR1 is SEHNR, CDR2 FQNEAQ (reference sequence). The CDR3 is 15 amino acids. The V and J ends lost 5 bases and 0 bases respectively, with 14 bases between them. The CDR3 DNA follows: TGTGCCAGCAGCCCCCTAGGGGGGAGCTCCTACGAGCAGTACTTC. Translated, it gives CASSPLGGSSYEQYF.

The sample holds a few counts of this clonotype. This rearrangement joins TRBV3-1 to TRBJ2-7; TRBD1 agrees at 7 bases. The CDR3 contains 14 residues. CDR1 is LGHDT and CDR2 is YNNKEL in the germline V gene (reference sequence). The V segment lost 8 bases and the J segment 3 bases; nucleotides outside the gene matches: 10. CDR3 coding DNA: TGTGCCAGCGGAAAGGGGGCCCTTAGCTACGAGCAGTACTTC. Encoded protein: CASGKGALSYEQYF.

This clonotype has more than one count but fewer than ten. The chain has TRBV27 and TRBJ2-7; a possible D gene is TRBD2 (5 bases). This CDR3 is built from 15 residues. Per germline, CDR1 MNHEY and CDR2 SMNVEV (reference sequence). The V end was cut by 2 bases, the J end by 3 bases, with 14 bases between. CDR3 sequence: CASSLGSPDYYEQYF. The CDR3 DNA follows: TGTGCCAGCAGTTTAGGTAGCCCCGACTACTACGAGCAGTACTTC.

The V and J genes are TRBV20-1 and TRBJ2-5; 12 positions match TRBD2. V was clipped by 5 bases and J by 2 bases; unmatched bases: 12. The CDR3 has 17 residues. CDR1 and CDR2 (germline): DFQATT, SNEGSKA (reference sequence). The CDR3 sequence: CSAARLAGARGQETQYF. As DNA, the CDR3 is TGCAGTGCTGCTCGACTAGCGGGGGCTAGAGGGCAAGAGACCCAGTACTTC.

Details on this clonotype: A much larger clone differs by one base, so this may be a read error. This sequence joins TRBV10-2 and TRBJ2-7, with 8 bases identical to TRBD1. The CDR3 runs to 13 residues. The V gene's germline CDR1 is WSHSY and CDR2 SAAADI. The junction had 11 bases not matched to a gene; V was cut back by 4 bases and J by 12 bases. The CDR3 coding sequence is TGCGCCAGCAGTGCGACAGGGGACGGTTCTCTGTACTTC. The encoded protein is CASSATGDGSLYF.

The genes are TRBV2 and TRBJ2-5; D not resolved. With 7 bases removed from V and 4 bases from J, the gap between germline ends came to 10 bases. The CDR3 loop spans 12 amino acids. CDR1 is SNHLY and CDR2 is FYNNEI in the germline V gene. In nucleotides, the CDR3 is TGTGCCAGCACAGAGATCCTAGAGACCCAGTACTTC. This gives the protein CASTEILETQYF.

This chain connects TRBV5-1 to TRBJ2-2, with D perhaps being TRBD1 or TRBD2 (5 bases each). The CDR3 is 13 residues long. V gave up 3 bases and J gave up 8 bases, with 11 bases separating them. CDR1 SGHRS and CDR2 YFSETQ come from the germline V gene. CDR3 sequence reads: CASSSGPRGELFF. CDR3 DNA: TGCGCCAGCAGCTCGGGGCCAAGAGGGGAGCTGTTTTTT.

This clonotype was recorded many times. J is TRBJ2-6 and V is TRBV2; 11 positions agree with TRBD2. Unmatched junction bases numbered 17, after V lost 10 bases and J lost 0 bases. Germline CDR1 reads SNHLY; CDR2 reads FYNNEI. The CDR3 runs to 20 residues. CDR3: CATLNRLAGGLHSGANVLTF. CDR3 in DNA: TGTGCCACCTTGAATCGGCTAGCGGGAGGCCTACACTCTGGGGCCAACGTCCTGACTTTC. The full variable domain, its missing parts supplied by reference TRBV2 and TRBJ2-6, is EPEVTQTPSHQVTQMGQEVILRCVPISNHLYFYWYRQILGQKVEFLVSFYNNEISEKSEIFDDQFSVERPDGSNFTLKIRSTKLEDSAMYFCATLNRLAGGLHSGANVLTFGAGSRLTVL.

A note on this clonotype: A single base separates this from a much larger clone, so it may be a read error. This rearrangement joins TRBV6-5 to TRBJ2-3; D may be TRBD1 or TRBD2 (7 bases each). CDR1 is MNHEY and CDR2 is SVGAGI in the germline V gene. V lost 2 bases, J lost 1 base, and 10 bases lay in between. The CDR3 consists of 15 residues. CDR3 bases: TGTGCCAGCAGTTACCAGGGGGGGGGCACAGATACGCAGTATTTT. Translation: CASSYQGGGTDTQYF.

This clonotype was recorded a few times. V and J are TRBV29-1 and TRBJ2-3; TRBD1 might be the D (6 bases). The CDR3 consists of 12 residues. Germline V gene sequence: CDR1 SQVTM, CDR2 ANQGSEA. V dropped 3 bases and J dropped 3 bases, with 7 bases sitting between them. The CDR3 DNA follows: TGCAGCGTTGAGGGGGCAACAGATACGCAGTATTTT. It codes for CSVEGATDTQYF.

This clonotype was found a few times. The V call is TRBV7-6, the J call TRBJ1-2, with 9 bases that match TRBD1. CDR3 length: 15 amino acids. Germline CDR1 and CDR2: SGHVS and FNYEAQ. V was clipped by 5 bases and J by 0 bases; unmatched bases: 4. In nucleotides, the CDR3 is TGTGCCAGCAGCCAGGGACAGGGTACTAACTATGGCTACACCTTC. Translation: CASSQGQGTNYGYTF.

The V call is TRBV29-1, the J call TRBJ2-1; 9 bases are shared with TRBD2. The V segment lost 6 bases and the J segment 4 bases; nucleotides outside the gene matches: 10. Germline loops: CDR1 SQVTM, CDR2 ANQGSEA. CDR3 length equals 15 residues. The CDR3 coding sequence is TGCAGCGTGGGGCAGCGGGGGGCGAAATACAATGAGCAGTTCTTC. Translated: CSVGQRGAKYNEQFF.

This clonotype was observed at least ten times. V and J are TRBV6-1 and TRBJ2-1; D is undetermined. V was shortened by 6 bases and J by 3 bases, with 15 bases between the two germline ends. The CDR3 contains 15 residues. Germline V lookup: CDR1 MNHNS, CDR2 SASEGT. The CDR3 DNA sequence: TGTGCCAGCAGAGTCGGGCAGAATAACTACAATGAGCAGTTCTTC. Translated: CASRVGQNNYNEQFF.

A note on this clonotype: Relative to the germline gene, one junction end is altered; a read error may explain this. This chain joins TRBV20-1 and TRBJ2-5; D not certain. CDR3 length: 12 amino acids. Germline CDR1 and CDR2: DFQATT and SNEGSKA (reference sequence). The CDR3 DNA sequence: TGCAGTGCTGCCGGGCTACAAGAGACCCCGTACTTC. It translates to CSAAGLQETPYF.

DNA for the CDR3: TGTGCCAGCAGTTACGGGGACAGGGGGGATACGCAGTATTTT. This codes for CASSYGDRGDTQYF. V gene TRBV6-5 combines with J gene TRBJ2-3, with 11 positions matching TRBD1. The J segment lost 6 bases and the V segment lost 2 bases, leaving 1 base of the junction unmatched. This CDR3 region has 14 residues. The germline gives CDR1 MNHEY, CDR2 SVGAGI.

The chain recombines TRBV9 with TRBJ2-1, with 12 bases fitting TRBD2. The CDR3 totals 16 residues. CDR1 SGDLS and CDR2 YYNGEE come from the germline V gene. V trimming: 3 bases; J trimming: 7 bases; junction bases outside the gene matches: 8. For the CDR3, the DNA is TGTGCCAGCAGCGCCCAGCCGGGACTAGCGGGTAATGAGCAGTTCTTC. Its protein product is CASSAQPGLAGNEQFF.

The table lists this clonotype with many counts. This chain connects TRBV10-3 to TRBJ1-2; possible D gene TRBD1, 5 bases. The length of the CDR3 is 13 residues. Germline V gene sequence: CDR1 ENHRY, CDR2 SYGVKD. With 5 bases removed from V and 2 bases from J, the gap between germline ends came to 9 bases. In DNA form, the CDR3 reads TGTGCCATCAGTTTCGACAGCAACTATGGCTACACCTTC. Its protein is CAISFDSNYGYTF.

Ten or more counts support this clonotype. V is TRBV5-1 and J is TRBJ2-6; 12 nucleotides align to TRBD2. V gave up 4 bases and J gave up 2 bases; unmatched junction bases: 7. Germline CDR1 and CDR2: SGHRS and YFSETQ. This CDR3 has 18 amino acids. CDR3 coding DNA: TGCGCCAGCAGCCCCAGTGCTAGCGGGGGGGCTGGGGCCAACGTCCTGACTTTC. Amino acids: CASSPSASGGAGANVLTF.

The CDR3 protein is CASSPDRWPNEKLFF. The CDR3 nucleotides read TGTGCCAGCAGCCCGGACCGCTGGCCTAATGAAAAACTGTTTTTT. The V and J genes are TRBV3-1 and TRBJ1-4; no reliable D call. From germline, CDR1 is LGHDT and CDR2 YNNKEL (reference sequence). The CDR3 spans 15 residues. V lost 4 bases and J 3 bases, leaving 12 bases between the germline ends.

This clonotype was observed a few times. V gene TRBV3-1 combines with J gene TRBJ2-5; D is perhaps TRBD1 (6 bases). The germline gives CDR1 LGHDT, CDR2 YNNKEL (reference sequence). The CDR3 is made up of 15 amino acids. V lost 3 bases and J 4 bases, leaving 15 bases between the germline ends. The CDR3 DNA reads TGTGCCAGCAGCCACATCGGACAGAGCAGAGAGACCCAGTACTTC. Translation: CASSHIGQSRETQYF.

J is TRBJ2-5 and V is TRBV6-5, with D unresolved. CDR1 and CDR2 (germline): MNHEY, SVGAGI. This CDR3 spans 12 amino acids. V lost 2 bases and J 9 bases, leaving 10 bases between the germline ends. CDR3 DNA sequence: TGTGCCAGCAGTTACACGGGCCAGGCCCAGTACTTC. It specifies CASSYTGQAQYF.

This clonotype was found a few times. The chain has TRBV5-4 and TRBJ1-5, with 8 bases that match TRBD1. The CDR3 covers 14 residues. Per the germline V gene, CDR1 is SGHNT and CDR2 is YYREEE (reference sequence). Germline trimming cut 3 bases from V and 6 bases from J; bases unmatched to any gene: 5. In DNA form, the CDR3 reads TGTGCCAGCAGCTCAGGGGGCTCCGTTCAGCCCCAGCATTTT. It translates to CASSSGGSVQPQHF.

This clonotype was observed a few times. The chain employs TRBV4-1 and TRBJ2-1; 7 bases match TRBD2. The CDR3 spans 16 residues. Trimming at V came to 4 bases and at J to 4 bases, leaving 10 bases not matched to a gene. Germline values: CDR1 MGHRA, CDR2 YSYEKL. CDR3 protein: CASSPGPSGMYNEQFF. CDR3 sequence (DNA): TGCGCCAGCAGCCCGGGTCCTAGCGGCATGTACAATGAGCAGTTCTTC.

This clonotype was observed a handful of times. This chain links TRBV10-2 with TRBJ2-2, with 11 nucleotides matching TRBD2. The CDR3 covers 15 residues. Germline assignment: CDR1 WSHSY and CDR2 SAAADI. V lost 9 bases, J lost 3 bases, and 6 bases stayed unmatched. The CDR3 DNA is TGCGCCAGGGGTCCGGGACTAGCGGACACCGGGGAGCTGTTTTTT. This translates into CARGPGLADTGELFF.

The chain recombines TRBV12-3 or TRBV12-4 with TRBJ2-5; unclear D gene. The CDR3 extends over 12 amino acids. Trimming removed 6 bases from V and 7 bases from J, with 12 bases in between. The CDR3 DNA reads as TGTGCCAGCAGGGACGGCATGCGGACCCAGTACTTC. This sequence encodes CASRDGMRTQYF.

This chain connects TRBV6-2 or TRBV6-3 to TRBJ2-1; TRBD2 matches at 8 bases. Near its end, the DNA agrees better with TRBJ2-5, so the J call may be wrong. CDR3 length: 15 amino acids. Germline assignment: CDR1 MNHEY and CDR2 SVGEGT. CDR3 nucleotide sequence: TGTGCCAGCAGTTCCTCACTAGCGGATCAAGAGACCCAGTACTTC. It specifies CASSSSLADQETQYF.

This clonotype has just a few counts. The V and J genes are TRBV6-6 and TRBJ1-5; D is undetermined. The V and J ends lost 2 bases and 7 bases respectively, with 15 bases between them. The CDR3 runs to 15 residues. Germline V lookup: CDR1 MNHNY, CDR2 SVGAGI (reference sequence). The CDR3 DNA sequence: TGTGCCAGCAGTTACGACGGGATCCTCGGGCAGCCCCAGCATTTT. Protein: CASSYDGILGQPQHF.